This T cell receptor (beta chain) was profiled in a study of cytomegalovirus exposure and HLA in healthy donors. Germline CDR1 reads SGHNT; CDR2 reads YENEEA. The CDR3 runs to 15 residues. The V and J ends lost 3 bases and 1 base respectively, with 12 bases between them. 60 Vbeta and 13 Jbeta primers were used in PCR. The repertoire was sequenced with immunoSEQ multiplex PCR; TCRdb's copy has only in-frame clones and lacks some. The table has tens of thousands of clones, 82% seen once; the top ten hold 1.6%. The sequencing sample was made of PBMCs. The clonotype comes from a man aged 25-45 years in good health and CMV-seronegative. This chain links TRBV11-3 with TRBJ1-1; D ambiguous. The CDR3 coding sequence is TGTGCCAGCAGCTTGGATACCGGGAAGAACACTGAAGCTTTCTTT. This gives the protein CASSLDTGKNTEAFF. Full variable domain (outside the CDR3, taken from reference TRBV11-3 and TRBJ1-1): EAGVVQSPRYKIIEKKQPVAFWCNPISGHNTLYWYLQNLGQGPELLIRYENEEAVDDSQLPKDRFSAERLKGVDSTLKIQPAELGDSAVYLCASSLDTGKNTEAFFGQGTRLTVV.